Below, 21 T cell receptor beta chains from the same sample are listed, as sequenced in a study of HIV-infected patients and healthy controls. About 550 ng RNA was reverse transcribed with alpha and beta constant-region primers. Alpha and beta chain libraries were made separately by chain-specific third strand synthesis with multiplexing indices. TCRdb re-called the 5' RACE reads through MiXCR, storing one row per CDR3 protein. Found here are 5,000 to 6,500 distinct CDR3 sequences, about 8.7% of them singletons; the top ten hold roughly 21%. The repertoire came from unfractionated whole blood and reflected all unsorted peripheral T cells. The specimen comprised blood, sampled before antiretroviral therapy. These receptors were taken from an adult with HIV infection.

DNA for the CDR3: TGTGCCAGCAGCTTAACGACAGGGGCGGGCAAAAACATTCAGTACTTC. Translated, it gives CASSLTTGAGKNIQYF. The chain joins TRBV7-3 to TRBJ2-4; 8 bases align to TRBD1. Germline V CDR1 and CDR2: SGHTA, FQGTGA. The ends lost 0 bases at V and 3 bases at J; junction bases unmatched: 4. The length of the CDR3 is 16 residues.

This clonotype is judged medium-sized. The chain joins TRBV4-2 to TRBJ2-1; a weak D match, TRBD2 (7 bases). Germline assignment: CDR1 LGHNA and CDR2 YNFKEQ. The V gene lost 0 bases and the J gene lost 9 bases, with 12 bases spanning the gap. This CDR3 region has 14 residues. As DNA, the CDR3 is TGTGCCAGCAGCCAAGATACGGGGGGCAGTGAGCAGTTCTTC. Translation gives CASSQDTGGSEQFF.

Relative to its sample, this clonotype is medium-sized (0.01 to 0.1%). CDR3 DNA: TGTGCCAGCAGTGAACCGGGAGGAAACACCATATATTTT. Translating it yields CASSEPGGNTIYF. This chain joins TRBV25-1 and TRBJ1-3; D not certain. The germline V gene encodes CDR1 MGHDK and CDR2 SYGVNS. Trimming took 2 bases from V and 4 from J, leaving 6 bases between them. The CDR3 totals 13 residues.

This clonotype is labeled as medium-sized (0.01 to 0.1%). The rearrangement joins TRBV7-9 to TRBJ2-7, with D possibly TRBD2 on 6 matching bases. Germline V gives CDR1 SEHNR, CDR2 FQNEAQ (reference sequence). Trimming took 1 base from V and 2 from J, leaving 15 bases between them. This CDR3 contains 16 residues. Here the CDR3 DNA reads TGTGCCAGCAGCTTAGTTGCGGGGAGCACCCCCTACGAGCAGTACTTC. Amino acid sequence: CASSLVAGSTPYEQYF.

This clonotype was seen many times. The gene calls are TRBV6-5 and TRBJ2-3; 8 bases fit TRBD1. CDR1 is MNHEY, CDR2 SVGAGI, per germline. The J segment lost 3 bases and the V segment lost 6 bases, leaving 11 bases of the junction unmatched. The CDR3 has 16 amino acids. CDR3 sequence: CASRPGRGRKTDTQYF. The CDR3 nucleotides read TGTGCCAGCAGGCCTGGCAGGGGGCGGAAAACAGATACGCAGTATTTT.

This clonotype has a count of ten or more. The rearrangement joins TRBV13 to TRBJ2-7; 9 bases align to TRBD1. Germline V lookup: CDR1 PRHDT, CDR2 FYEKMQ (reference sequence). The V segment lost 5 bases and the J segment 6 bases; nucleotides outside the gene matches: 2. The CDR3 loop spans 12 amino acids. The DNA for the CDR3 is TGTGCCAGCAGCCGGACAGGGGTCGAGCAGTACTTC. This sequence encodes CASSRTGVEQYF. Combining the CDR3 with reference TRBV13 and TRBJ2-7 gives the whole variable domain AAGVIQSPRHLIKEKRETATLKCYPIPRHDTVYWYQQGPGQDPQFLISFYEKMQSDKGSIPDRFSAQQFSDYHSELNMSSLELGDSALYFCASSRTGVEQYFGPGTRLTVT.

The table lists this clonotype with many counts. Written as DNA, the CDR3 is TGCGCCAGCGAAAGTGGGGGCGGCGAGACCCAGTACTTC. It translates to CASESGGGETQYF. The V gene is TRBV5-1, the J gene TRBJ2-5; TRBD1 might be the D (6 bases). Germline CDR1 is SGHRS and CDR2 is YFSETQ. There are 13 residues in the CDR3. The germline V and J ends were trimmed by 7 bases and 5 bases, with 15 bases remaining between them.

In this sample, this clonotype turned up many times. The J gene is TRBJ1-2, the V gene TRBV20-1; TRBD1 aligns across 9 bases. The germline V gene encodes CDR1 DFQATT and CDR2 SNEGSKA (reference sequence). V trimming: 0 bases; J trimming: 8 bases; junction bases outside the gene matches: 13. The CDR3 covers 16 residues. The CDR3 DNA sequence: TGCAGTGCTAGAGATGCGTTCCGGGACAGGGTTGAAGGCTACACCTTC. It specifies CSARDAFRDRVEGYTF.

In this sample, this clonotype turned up many times. The chain recombines TRBV10-3 with TRBJ1-2; TRBD1 matches 7 bases. The CDR3 runs 14 residues. Trimming at V came to 7 bases and at J to 5 bases, leaving 10 bases not matched to a gene. Per germline, CDR1 ENHRY and CDR2 SYGVKD. Here the CDR3 reads CAINHDRAAYGYTF. The CDR3, as DNA: TGTGCCATCAACCACGACAGGGCCGCATATGGCTACACCTTC.

This clonotype has a count of ten or more. This chain links TRBV24-1 with TRBJ2-1, with 7 nucleotides matching TRBD2. The junction had 10 bases not matched to a gene; V was cut back by 0 bases and J by 9 bases. Germline V gene data show CDR1 as KGHDR and CDR2 as SFDVKD. The CDR3 has 16 residues. CDR3 residues: CATSDLIQGGLSEQFF. The CDR3 bases are TGTGCCACCAGTGATTTGATCCAGGGAGGGCTGAGTGAGCAGTTCTTC.

This clonotype was found a few times. The chain has TRBV29-1 and TRBJ2-1; D might be TRBD2 (5 bases). Trimming took off 6 bases at V and 4 bases at J, with 10 bases between the two ends. Germline V gene sequence: CDR1 SQVTM, CDR2 ANQGSEA. The CDR3 sequence is 12 residues long. The CDR3 reads CSVAAGYNEQFF. The CDR3 DNA reads as TGCAGCGTAGCGGCGGGTTACAATGAGCAGTTCTTC.

The rearrangement links TRBV20-1 to TRBJ2-7, with D possibly matching TRBD2 (6 bases). Between the trimmed V and J ends, which lost 4 bases and 4 bases, there was a span of 20 bases. The CDR3 is 15 amino acids. The germline V gene encodes CDR1 DFQATT and CDR2 SNEGSKA (reference sequence). DNA of the CDR3: TGCAGTGCTACGGGACTTGTGATAGGGCCTTACGAGCAGTACTTC. Translated, it gives CSATGLVIGPYEQYF.

This clonotype was recorded at least ten times. The chain recombines TRBV5-4 with TRBJ1-3; possible D gene TRBD1, 5 bases. Trimming cost V 4 bases and J 0 bases, with 11 bases left between them. This CDR3 contains 15 residues. The germline V gene has CDR1 SGHNT and CDR2 YYREEE (reference sequence). DNA for the CDR3: TGTGCCAGCAGCGGGACGGCGAGCTCTGGAAACACCATATATTTT. Its protein product is CASSGTASSGNTIYF.

The gene calls are TRBV5-8 and TRBJ2-2; D is possibly TRBD2 (6 bases). CDR1 and CDR2 (germline): SGHTS, YDEGEE. The CDR3 sequence is 14 residues long. Trimming left V 4 bases short and J 5 bases short, with 12 bases between. CDR3 in DNA: TGTGCCAGCAGCCAAGGTGGGGGGACCGGGGAGCTGTTTTTT. It codes for CASSQGGGTGELFF.

By share, this clonotype counts as medium-sized. J is TRBJ1-4 and V is TRBV6-6; D perhaps matches TRBD1 (5 bases). The germline CDR1 and CDR2 sequences are MNHNY and SVGAGI (reference sequence). The V and J ends lost 4 bases and 6 bases respectively, with 12 bases between them. The CDR3 has 14 amino acids. CDR3 in DNA: TGTGCCAGCAGTTTGCTAGGGGTCCATGAAAAACTGTTTTTT. Protein sequence: CASSLLGVHEKLFF.

The sample holds many counts of this clonotype. J is TRBJ2-3 and V is TRBV5-4; D not resolved. The CDR3 sequence is 14 residues long. V was shortened by 0 bases and J by 5 bases, with 10 bases between the two germline ends. Germline values: CDR1 SGHNT, CDR2 YYREEE (reference sequence). The CDR3 loop is CASSLAGRIDTQYF. The CDR3 DNA is TGTGCCAGCAGCTTGGCAGGTCGAATAGATACGCAGTATTTT.

This clonotype was found many times. This chain connects TRBV7-9 to TRBJ1-1; D gene ambiguous. This CDR3 has 16 amino acids. Germline V gene lookup returns CDR1 SEHNR and CDR2 FQNEAQ (reference sequence). Trimming removed 2 bases from V and 0 bases from J, with 13 bases in between. The CDR3 reads CASSLRGTGLNTEAFF. In DNA form, the CDR3 reads TGTGCCAGCAGCTTAAGAGGTACTGGGCTGAACACTGAAGCTTTCTTT.

Judged by abundance, this clonotype is medium-sized. The CDR3: CASRLRLGEQFF. The CDR3 DNA reads as TGTGCCAGCAGACTCCGACTAGGGGAGCAGTTCTTC. The chain couples TRBV12-3 or TRBV12-4 to TRBJ2-1; perhaps TRBD2 as D (6 bases). V was pared by 6 bases and J by 10 bases, with 13 bases between. This CDR3 comprises 12 residues.

This clonotype occurred a few times. This chain uses TRBV2 with TRBJ1-6; the D gene is possibly TRBD1 (6 bases). Germline-derived CDR1 and CDR2 are SNHLY and FYNNEI. The CDR3 is 15 amino acids. The V end was cut by 3 bases, the J end by 9 bases, with 15 bases between. The CDR3 coding sequence is TGTGCCAGCAGTGAGCTTACAGGGATTGGTTCACCCCTCCACTTT. Translated: CASSELTGIGSPLHF.

This clonotype is medium-sized by share. The chain links TRBV10-3 to TRBJ2-3, with a tentative D call TRBD2 (6 bases). Germline loops: CDR1 ENHRY, CDR2 SYGVKD. V was cut by 3 bases and J by 7 bases, with 14 bases left in between. The length of the CDR3 is 14 residues. The CDR3 DNA follows: TGTGCCATCAGTGATCCCACCGGGACTTATACGCAGTATTTT. Amino acids: CAISDPTGTYTQYF.

This clonotype has a single count. This chain links TRBV25-1 with TRBJ1-2; tentative D call: TRBD1 (5 bases). V lost 0 bases to trimming and J lost 6 bases, with 23 bases between them. CDR3 length: 18 amino acids. The germline CDR1 and CDR2 sequences are MGHDK and SYGVNS. CDR3: CASSEYFLGEIISHGYTF. The CDR3, as DNA: TGTGCCAGCAGTGAATATTTTTTAGGGGAGATCATCTCACATGGCTACACCTTC.